A selection of T cell receptor beta chains follows, all from one sample in a study of T cell responses to AZD1222 COVID-19 vaccine. The method was immunoSEQ multiplex PCR; TCRdb's version includes in-frame clones alone and lacks a portion of them. The repertoire holds about 140,000 clones, approximately 86% seen once, with around 3.3% in the top ten. The starting material was peripheral blood, obtained on day 0 of AZD1222 vaccination. The receptors originated from an adult in good health. Both conserved end residues are part of each CDR3. A D gene is named only where the DNA matches it firmly. The size of a clone is reported for some rows only, either as once, few or many, or as a class for expanded clones.

J	D	size	V	DNA	CDR3
TRBJ2-3	.	.	TRBV18	TGTGCCAGCTCATCAAAGGCGGATACGCAGTATTTT	CASSSKADTQYF
TRBJ1-1	.	.	TRBV6-4	TGTGCCAGCAGTGACTCGAATAGGAACACTGAAGCTTTCTTT	CASSDSNRNTEAFF
TRBJ1-1	.	few	TRBV27	TGTGCCAGCAGTACCACCACGTCCATCATGAACACTGAAGCTTTCTTT	CASSTTTSIMNTEAFF
TRBJ1-5	.	.	TRBV9	TGTGCCAGCAGCGAGACACATTATAGCAATCAGCCCCAGCATTTT	CASSETHYSNQPQHF
TRBJ1-2	.	.	TRBV7-9	TGTGCCAGCAGCTTGTTTGCGGAGGGGGGCTACACCTTC	CASSLFAEGGYTF
TRBJ2-5	.	.	TRBV5-4	TGTGCCAGCACCCACACTAACGGGAGAGAGACCCAGTACTTC	CASTHTNGRETQYF
TRBJ2-4	TRBD2	.	TRBV27	TGTGCCAGCGCCAGAGCGGGGGGGCCCAAAAACATTCAGTACTTC	CASARAGGPKNIQYF
TRBJ2-7	TRBD1	.	TRBV4-2	TGTGCCAGCAGCCAAGAGACAGGGGGCTCCTACGAGCAGTACTTC	CASSQETGGSYEQYF
TRBJ1-6	.	.	TRBV5-1	TGCGCCAGCAGCTTGGGTATTGGCGATTCACCCCTCCACTTT	CASSLGIGDSPLHF
TRBJ1-2	.	many	TRBV5-1	TGCGCCAGCAGCTTCGGGGCGTGGGAAGGCTACACCTTC	CASSFGAWEGYTF
TRBJ1-1	.	.	TRBV23-1	TGCGCCAGCAGTACATTCTCAGGCTACCCCTCAACCCCTAACACTGAAGCTTTCTTT	CASSTFSGYPSTPNTEAFF
TRBJ2-1	.	.	TRBV27	TGTGCCAGCAGCTTTCCCCCGGCCTACAATGAGCAGTTCTTC	CASSFPPAYNEQFF
TRBJ2-3	TRBD1	.	TRBV19	TGTGCCACCCGGGTGGGACAGGGTGGCACAGATACGCAGTATTTT	CATRVGQGGTDTQYF